These 27 T cell receptor beta chains share one sample of origin, sequenced in a study of cytomegalovirus exposure and HLA in healthy donors. Sequenced by immunoSEQ multiplex PCR; TCRdb stores in-frame clones only, minus some. The sample includes fewer than 200,000 clones, around nine tenths of them seen just once. Input material: PBMCs. The receptors come from a woman aged 30 to 39 in good health and CMV-seronegative.

The rearrangement uses TRBV5-4 and TRBJ2-3; 7 nucleotides agree with TRBD2. The CDR3 consists of 15 residues. CDR1 SGHNT and CDR2 YYREEE come from the germline V gene (reference sequence). The V and J ends lost 5 bases and 0 bases, in that order; junction bases with no gene match: 6. CDR3 nucleotides: TGTGCCAGCAGGGGACCGGGACTAAGCACAGATACGCAGTATTTT. It yields the protein CASRGPGLSTDTQYF.

The gene calls are TRBV6-6 and TRBJ1-3, with D unclear. Germline CDR1 and CDR2: MNHNY and SVGAGI (reference sequence). This CDR3 has 14 amino acids. With 4 bases removed from V and 0 bases from J, the gap between germline ends came to 7 bases. DNA for the CDR3: TGTGCCAGCAGTTCCGGGAGCTCTGGAAACACCATATATTTT. Translated: CASSSGSSGNTIYF.

The J gene is TRBJ1-1, the V gene TRBV2, with unresolved D. V was trimmed by 6 bases and J by 1 base, leaving 6 bases between them. Germline lookup yields CDR1 SNHLY and CDR2 FYNNEI. The CDR3 spans 12 residues. CDR3 coding DNA: TGTGCCAGCAGGCTCGGGAACACTGAAGCTTTCTTT. This codes for CASRLGNTEAFF.

This clone was observed a few times. V is TRBV5-1 and J is TRBJ1-4; the match to TRBD1 covers 7 bases. V lost 5 bases, J lost 3 bases, and 4 bases stayed unmatched. This CDR3 has 14 residues. Germline CDR1 reads SGHRS; CDR2 reads YFSETQ. CDR3 DNA: TGCGCCAGCAGATCCGGGACAGCTAATGAAAAACTGTTTTTT. Amino acids: CASRSGTANEKLFF.

This rearrangement joins TRBV11-2 to TRBJ1-1; 7 nucleotides agree with TRBD1. The CDR3 runs to 13 residues. V lost 8 bases and J lost 0; bases outside the gene matches: 3. Germline values: CDR1 SGHAT, CDR2 FQNNGV. The CDR3 here is CASEGQMNTEAFF. In DNA form, the CDR3 reads TGTGCCAGCGAGGGACAGATGAACACTGAAGCTTTCTTT.

This chain uses TRBV4-3 with TRBJ2-7; TRBD1 matches 8 bases. The CDR3 totals 14 residues. Germline loops: CDR1 LGHNA, CDR2 YSLEER. V was clipped by 4 bases and J by 2 bases; unmatched bases: 4. The CDR3 DNA reads TGCGCCAGCAGCCCCGGGACAGGAACCTACGAGCAGTACTTC. Translation: CASSPGTGTYEQYF.

The rearrangement links TRBV25-1 to TRBJ2-2; 8 bases fit TRBD1. The V segment lost 2 bases and the J segment 1 base; nucleotides outside the gene matches: 6. Germline assignment: CDR1 MGHDK and CDR2 SYGVNS. The CDR3 has 17 residues. CDR3: CASSEQTGEWNTGELFF. In DNA, the CDR3 is TGTGCCAGCAGTGAACAGACAGGGGAGTGGAACACCGGGGAGCTGTTTTTT.

The chain recombines TRBV5-1 with TRBJ1-2; D is uncertain. Per the germline V gene, CDR1 is SGHRS and CDR2 is YFSETQ. V was cut by 3 bases and J by 6 bases, with 9 bases left in between. This CDR3 spans 12 amino acids. As DNA, the CDR3 is TGCGCCAGCAGCTACGGTCTGGATGGCTACACCTTC. This codes for CASSYGLDGYTF.

The chain is built from TRBV12-5 and TRBJ1-1, with D possibly TRBD1 on 5 matching bases. Germline V CDR1 and CDR2: LGHNT, FRNRAP. V was cut by 6 bases and J by 2 bases, with 10 bases left in between. The CDR3 runs to 13 residues. CDR3 in DNA: TGTGCTAGTGGGTCGACAGTAAACACTGAAGCTTTCTTT. It specifies CASGSTVNTEAFF. Combining the CDR3 with reference TRBV12-5 and TRBJ1-1 gives the whole variable domain DARVTQTPRHKVTEMGQEVTMRCQPILGHNTVFWYRQTMMQGLELLAYFRNRAPLDDSGMPKDRFSAEMPDATLATLKIQPSEPRDSAVYFCASGSTVNTEAFFGQGTRLTVV.

This clone was seen only a few times. This chain connects TRBV6-1 to TRBJ1-4; 10 bases match TRBD1. The germline gives CDR1 MNHNS, CDR2 SASEGT. The junction had 4 bases not matched to a gene; V was cut back by 0 bases and J by 6 bases. CDR3 length: 16 amino acids. CDR3 in amino acids: CASSEAVGTGDEKLFF. CDR3 bases: TGTGCCAGCAGTGAAGCCGTCGGGACAGGGGATGAAAAACTGTTTTTT.

This rearrangement joins TRBV27 to TRBJ2-1, with D unclear. The CDR3 consists of 17 residues. Germline CDR1 is MNHEY and CDR2 is SMNVEV (reference sequence). The V and J ends lost 5 bases and 5 bases respectively, with 22 bases between them. The CDR3 region is CASSANPRFNFNNEQFF. CDR3 in DNA: TGTGCCAGCAGTGCGAACCCAAGATTTAACTTCAACAATGAGCAGTTCTTC.

This chain connects TRBV6-4 to TRBJ1-1; TRBD1 is a possible D gene (6 bases). The CDR3 loop spans 11 amino acids. Trimming cost V 7 bases and J 4 bases, with 7 bases left between them. Germline V gives CDR1 MRHNA, CDR2 SNTAGT. The CDR3 region has the DNA TGTGCCAGCATAGGGGGCACTGAAGCTTTCTTT. Translating gives CASIGGTEAFF.

The chain combines TRBV19 with TRBJ2-2, with D maybe TRBD1 (5 bases). Per germline, CDR1 LNHDA and CDR2 SQIVND (reference sequence). This CDR3 has 13 amino acids. V was clipped by 3 bases and J by 7 bases, with 9 bases between them. The chain's CDR3 is CASSIQGYGELFF. The CDR3 region has the DNA TGTGCCAGTAGTATTCAGGGTTACGGGGAGCTGTTTTTT.

The V gene is TRBV5-1, the J gene TRBJ1-3; D unclear. The V gene lost 1 base and the J gene lost 2 bases, with 10 bases spanning the gap. Per the germline V gene, CDR1 is SGHRS and CDR2 is YFSETQ. This CDR3 has 15 amino acids. The CDR3 DNA follows: TGCGCCAGCAGCTTGACTAGTGGTCCTGGAAACACCATATATTTT. The encoded protein is CASSLTSGPGNTIYF.

The genes are TRBV2 and TRBJ2-7, with 9 nucleotides matching TRBD1. CDR1 is SNHLY, CDR2 FYNNEI, per germline. The CDR3 is made up of 14 amino acids. V lost 7 bases, J lost 3 bases, and 7 bases stayed unmatched. CDR3 loop: CASTPTGGNYEQYF. In DNA, the CDR3 is TGTGCCAGCACCCCGACAGGGGGAAACTACGAGCAGTACTTC.

The J gene is TRBJ2-3, the V gene TRBV5-1, with 7 bases identical to TRBD1. The germline V gene encodes CDR1 SGHRS and CDR2 YFSETQ. The V and J ends lost 0 bases and 5 bases, in that order; junction bases with no gene match: 3. There are 14 residues in the CDR3. The CDR3 bases are TGCGCCAGCAGCTTGGCAGGGGGACGAGATACGCAGTATTTT. This codes for CASSLAGGRDTQYF.

The chain links TRBV6-5 to TRBJ2-7; perhaps TRBD1 as D (6 bases). V gave up 2 bases and J gave up 5 bases, with 13 bases separating them. Germline loops: CDR1 MNHEY, CDR2 SVGAGI. This CDR3 has 14 residues. The CDR3 DNA is TGTGCCAGCAGTTACCCCGACAGGTACCACGAGCAGTACTTC. It encodes CASSYPDRYHEQYF.

The sample holds one count of this clone. The rearrangement joins TRBV6-5 to TRBJ1-5; 10 nucleotides agree with TRBD1. After removal of 5 bases from V and 4 bases from J, the junction contained 2 bases not matched to a gene. This CDR3 contains 14 residues. Germline loops: CDR1 MNHEY, CDR2 SVGAGI. The CDR3 DNA reads as TGTGCCAGCAGTAGGACAGGGGGGAATCAGCCCCAGCATTTT. Amino acid sequence: CASSRTGGNQPQHF.

The chain carries TRBV5-8 and TRBJ2-3, with TRBD1 matching 7 bases. V shed 4 bases, J shed 1 base, and the junction held 3 bases outside the gene matches. CDR1 is SGHTS and CDR2 is YDEGEE in the germline V gene. This CDR3 has 14 amino acids. The DNA of the CDR3 is TGTGCCAGCAGCCCGGGACAGCGCACAGATACGCAGTATTTT. Translation gives CASSPGQRTDTQYF.

The chain is built from TRBV27 and TRBJ1-1, with a tentative D call TRBD1 (6 bases). The CDR3 consists of 14 residues. Germline V lookup: CDR1 MNHEY, CDR2 SMNVEV (reference sequence). Trimming took off 6 bases at V and 0 bases at J, with 11 bases between the two ends. The CDR3 reads CASSPGQMNTEAFF. The CDR3 DNA reads TGTGCCAGCAGCCCCGGACAGATGAACACTGAAGCTTTCTTT.

The table lists this clone with a count of one. The rearrangement links TRBV5-6 to TRBJ2-3, with 12 bases aligning to TRBD2. The trim removed 6 bases at V and 1 base at J, leaving 12 bases unmatched. The CDR3 loop spans 18 amino acids. Germline V CDR1 and CDR2: SGHDT, YYEEEE. The CDR3 region has the DNA TGTGCCAGCACCGACCGGGCTAGCGGGGGGGCAGGCACAGATACGCAGTATTTT. Translated: CASTDRASGGAGTDTQYF.

Points on this clone: The same CDR3 is also encoded by other DNA sequences in this sample. The CDR3 region has the DNA TGCAGCGTCGTCGGGACAGCGCTCTCCTACGAGCAGTACTTC. It encodes CSVVGTALSYEQYF. This sequence joins TRBV29-1 and TRBJ2-7; TRBD1 matches at 7 bases. This CDR3 is 14 amino acids long. The ends lost 6 bases at V and 0 bases at J; junction bases unmatched: 8. From germline, CDR1 is SQVTM and CDR2 ANQGSEA.

The chain recombines TRBV30 with TRBJ1-2; D remains ambiguous. This CDR3 region has 11 residues. The V and J ends lost 2 bases and 8 bases respectively, with 9 bases between them. The germline V gene has CDR1 GTSNPN and CDR2 SVGIG (reference sequence). The CDR3 loop reads CAWSSPLGYTF. CDR3 coding DNA: TGTGCCTGGAGTAGCCCTCTAGGCTACACCTTC.

The chain has TRBV4-3 and TRBJ1-6; D gene ambiguous. The ends were cut back, 0 bases at V and 0 bases at J, with 9 bases in the middle. The CDR3 consists of 17 residues. In germline, CDR1 is LGHNA, CDR2 YSLEER. CDR3 nucleotides: TGCGCCAGCAGCCAAGAGGAAGGGAGCTCCTATAATTCACCCCTCCACTTT. Amino acids: CASSQEEGSSYNSPLHF.

In its sample, this clone was seen once. The V call is TRBV7-7, the J call TRBJ1-2, with D possibly matching TRBD1 (5 bases). CDR3 length: 15 residues. Germline CDR1 reads SSHAT; CDR2 reads FNYEAQ (reference sequence). Trimming pared 4 bases from V and 0 bases from J, leaving 12 bases between. The CDR3 DNA sequence: TGTGCCAGCAGCTCTACCTTCAGGGCTAACTATGGCTACACCTTC. It specifies CASSSTFRANYGYTF.

The V and J genes are TRBV30 and TRBJ2-6; D not resolved. CDR1 GTSNPN and CDR2 SVGIG come from the germline V gene (reference sequence). The CDR3 covers 14 residues. The V end was cut by 2 bases, the J end by 1 base, with 6 bases between. The CDR3 nucleotides are TGTGCCTGGAGTTTTGCGTCTGGGGCCAACGTCCTGACTTTC. Protein product: CAWSFASGANVLTF.

The chain joins TRBV7-6 to TRBJ1-4; D perhaps matches TRBD1 (6 bases). The CDR3 sequence is 18 residues long. Looked up from germline, CDR1 is SGHVS and CDR2 is FNYEAQ. The V gene lost 4 bases and the J gene lost 10 bases, with 28 bases spanning the gap. CDR3 sequence (DNA): TGTGCCAGCAGCTCACAACCTGCAGGGGCCCTTCCGGAGGTAAAACTGTTTTTT. Amino acid sequence: CASSSQPAGALPEVKLFF.